This TCR beta chain was retrieved from a study of monozygotic twins with inflammatory bowel disease (dated by TCRdb to the late 2010s). At the level of the whole study: In total, 28 monozygotic twin pairs made up the full study: 19 Danish pairs, all IBD-discordant, plus nine German pairs, of which four were IBD-concordant and five were IBD-discordant. Within discordant pairs, disease-associated traits were sought mainly by comparing IBD patients with their genetically identical healthy co-twins. Each individual had, on average, about 151 000 unique TCRalpha sequences and 181 000 unique TCRbeta sequences available for analysis.

A roughly 2.7 ml peripheral blood sample was drawn into PAXgene tubes per donor and stored at -80°C. Without any T cell sorting, total RNA was extracted from whole blood using the PAXgene blood miRNA kit on an automated QIAcube. Peripheral blood from monozygotic twin pairs concordant or discordant for inflammatory bowel disease was subjected to deep TCRalpha and TCRbeta repertoire profiling with unique molecular barcoding. Smoking habits were recorded for all twin pairs, and individuals were classified as current, former or never smokers. To prepare the library, 5' RACE was applied. Each TCR library was prepared from around 3,400 ng of total RNA. For each sample, cDNA synthesis with SMARTScribe reverse transcriptase was split into eight separate reactions. During cDNA synthesis, template switching was used to introduce unique molecular identifiers that contained a 6-nucleotide sample barcode. Amplification of TCRalpha and TCRbeta cDNA involved two nested PCRs of around 15 and 9 cycles, and each PCR was followed by bead purification. Before amplification, the cDNA was both treated with uracil DNA-glycosylase and purified with the QIAquick PCR purification kit. The second PCR was the step at which Illumina TruSeq-compatible adapters and sample-specific barcodes were added. Library quality and concentration were checked on TapeStation and Qubit, and libraries were pooled at around 5.3 ng each. Sequencing of the pooled libraries was done on an Illumina HiSeq2500 single-index Rapid Run using custom sequencing primers and 2 x 100 bp reads. In the authors' own workflow: UMI-based consensus assembly with MiGEC version 1.2.6 was used to correct PCR and sequencing errors. MiXCR version 2.1.1 handled V(D)J alignment, clonotype assembly and CDR3 extraction. To normalise gene usage, clonotype sharing and MAIT/NKT TCR abundance, the analysis used the top 1000, 10 000 and 20 000 clonotypes per sample. Diversity was computed as the inverse Simpson index with the vegan R package after downsampling to 27 000 UMIs. Paired Mann-Whitney U tests were applied to discordant twin pairs, and Benjamini-Hochberg correction was used for multiple testing. Once TCRdb had reprocessed the reads, it stored one entry per CDR3 protein sequence and supplied no DNA. The V and J calls and clone size are TCRdb's, not the authors'. The sample table holds about 160,000 distinct CDR3 sequences. Together, the top ten hold 2.4% of the sample.

CDR1 and CDR2, looked up from the germline V gene, are SGHRS and YFSETQ. Its CDR3 holds 17 amino acids, cysteine through phenylalanine. No DNA is listed. Study-level results and caveats: The results gave no support for a single strong signal or clonotype linked to IBD. Compared with healthy twins, IBD patients shared fewer clonotypes with other individuals, and the difference was most pronounced in patients with signs of disease activity. Because patients received different immunosuppressive treatments, the repertoires may have picked up extra background noise and variability between individuals. The analysis was unable to tell apart different T cell subtypes. Concordant and discordant twins showed no difference in repertoire similarity, possibly because of limited statistical power. Measured by the inverse Simpson index, TCRbeta repertoire diversity was lower in IBD patients than in their healthy co-twins.

Points on this clonotype: Its recognized antigen is unknown.

The sample taken for sequencing was blood. The receptor was derived from a human donor with ulcerative colitis or Crohn's disease, or a healthy co-twin of an affected twin (not recorded which). The chain employs TRBV5-1 and TRBJ1-1; as DNA is missing, the TRBD1 call by TCRdb cannot be tested. CDR3 region: CASSLRLAGTEHTEAFF.